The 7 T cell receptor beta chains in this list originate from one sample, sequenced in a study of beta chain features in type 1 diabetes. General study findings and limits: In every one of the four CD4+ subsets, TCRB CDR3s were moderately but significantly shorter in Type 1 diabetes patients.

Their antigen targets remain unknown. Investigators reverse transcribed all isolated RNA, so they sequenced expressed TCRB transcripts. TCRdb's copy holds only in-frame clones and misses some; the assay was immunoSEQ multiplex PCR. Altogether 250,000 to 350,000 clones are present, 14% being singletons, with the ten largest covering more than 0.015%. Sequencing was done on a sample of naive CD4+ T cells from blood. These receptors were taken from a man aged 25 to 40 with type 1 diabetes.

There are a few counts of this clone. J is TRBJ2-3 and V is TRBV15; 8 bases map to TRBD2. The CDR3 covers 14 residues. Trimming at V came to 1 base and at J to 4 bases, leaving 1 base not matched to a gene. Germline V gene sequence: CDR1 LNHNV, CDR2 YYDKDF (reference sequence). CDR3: CATSRALAADTQYF. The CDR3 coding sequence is TGTGCCACCAGCAGAGCACTAGCGGCAGATACGCAGTATTTT.

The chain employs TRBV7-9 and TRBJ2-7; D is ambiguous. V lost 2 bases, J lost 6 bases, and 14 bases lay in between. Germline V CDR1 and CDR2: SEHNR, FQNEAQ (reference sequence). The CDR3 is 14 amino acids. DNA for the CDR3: TGTGCCAGCAGCTTACTTGGTGGGCGAAGCGAGCAGTACTTC. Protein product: CASSLLGGRSEQYF.

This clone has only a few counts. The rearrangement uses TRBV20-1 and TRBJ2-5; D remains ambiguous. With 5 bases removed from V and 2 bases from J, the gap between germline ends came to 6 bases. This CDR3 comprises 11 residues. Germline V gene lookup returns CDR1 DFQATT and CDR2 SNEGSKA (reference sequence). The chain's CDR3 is CSAGKQETQYF. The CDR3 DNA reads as TGCAGTGCTGGCAAACAAGAGACCCAGTACTTC.

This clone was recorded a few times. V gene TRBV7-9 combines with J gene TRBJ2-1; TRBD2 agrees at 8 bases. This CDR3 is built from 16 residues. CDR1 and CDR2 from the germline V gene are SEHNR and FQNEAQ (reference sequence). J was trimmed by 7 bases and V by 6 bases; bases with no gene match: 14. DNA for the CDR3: TGTGCCAGCAGATCTAAACGAGCGGGAGTACAAAATGAGCAGTTCTTC. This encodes CASRSKRAGVQNEQFF.

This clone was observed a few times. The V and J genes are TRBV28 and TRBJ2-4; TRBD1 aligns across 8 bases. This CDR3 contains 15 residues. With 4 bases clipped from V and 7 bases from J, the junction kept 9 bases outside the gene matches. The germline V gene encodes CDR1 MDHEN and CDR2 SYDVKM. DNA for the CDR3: TGTGCCAGCAGTTCCCCCCGGGACAGGTGGAACATTCAGTACTTC. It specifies CASSSPRDRWNIQYF.

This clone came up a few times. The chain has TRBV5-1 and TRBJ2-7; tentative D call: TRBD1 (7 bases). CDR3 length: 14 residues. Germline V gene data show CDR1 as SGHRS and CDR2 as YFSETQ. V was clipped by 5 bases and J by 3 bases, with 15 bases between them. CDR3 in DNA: TGCGCCAGCAGATTTGGGGGGACAGTCTACGAGCAGTACTTC. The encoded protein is CASRFGGTVYEQYF.

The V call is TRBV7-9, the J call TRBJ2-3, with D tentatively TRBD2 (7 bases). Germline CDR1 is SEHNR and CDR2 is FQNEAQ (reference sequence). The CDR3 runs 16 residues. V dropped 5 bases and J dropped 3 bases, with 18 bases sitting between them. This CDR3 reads CASSPRGAQPTDTQYF. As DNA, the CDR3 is TGTGCCAGCAGCCCCCGGGGGGCGCAGCCGACAGATACGCAGTATTTT.